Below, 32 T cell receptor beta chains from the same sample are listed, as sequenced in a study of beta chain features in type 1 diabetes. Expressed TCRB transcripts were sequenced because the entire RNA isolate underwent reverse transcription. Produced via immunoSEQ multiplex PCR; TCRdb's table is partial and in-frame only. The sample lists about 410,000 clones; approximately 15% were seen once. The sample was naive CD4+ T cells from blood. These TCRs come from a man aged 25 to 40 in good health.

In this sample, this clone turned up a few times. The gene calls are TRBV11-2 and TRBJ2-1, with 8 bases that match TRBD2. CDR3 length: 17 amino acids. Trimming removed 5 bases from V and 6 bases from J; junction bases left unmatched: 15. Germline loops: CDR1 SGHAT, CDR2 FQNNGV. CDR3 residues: CASSPGVLWTSINEQFF. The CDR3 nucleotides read TGTGCCAGCAGCCCCGGCGTGCTCTGGACTAGCATCAATGAGCAGTTCTTC.

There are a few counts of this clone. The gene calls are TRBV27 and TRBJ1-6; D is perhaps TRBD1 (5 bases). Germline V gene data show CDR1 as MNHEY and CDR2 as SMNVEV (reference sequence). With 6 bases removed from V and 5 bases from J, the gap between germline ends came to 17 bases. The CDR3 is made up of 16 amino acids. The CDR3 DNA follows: TGTGCCAGCAGCCTCGGGGCGGGGATGAATAATTCACCCCTCCACTTT. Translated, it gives CASSLGAGMNNSPLHF.

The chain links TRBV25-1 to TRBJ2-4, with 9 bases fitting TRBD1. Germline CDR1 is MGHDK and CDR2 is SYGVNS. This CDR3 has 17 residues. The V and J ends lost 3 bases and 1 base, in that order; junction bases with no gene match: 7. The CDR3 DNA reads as TGTGCCAGCAGTGAGGCCGGGACAGGGTCGGCCAAAAACATTCAGTACTTC. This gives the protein CASSEAGTGSAKNIQYF. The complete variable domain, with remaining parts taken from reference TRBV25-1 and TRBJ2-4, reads EADIYQTPRYLVIGTGKKITLECSQTMGHDKMYWYQQDPGMELHLIHYSYGVNSTEKGDLSSESTVSRIRTEHFPLTLESARPSHTSQYLCASSEAGTGSAKNIQYFGAGTRLSVL.

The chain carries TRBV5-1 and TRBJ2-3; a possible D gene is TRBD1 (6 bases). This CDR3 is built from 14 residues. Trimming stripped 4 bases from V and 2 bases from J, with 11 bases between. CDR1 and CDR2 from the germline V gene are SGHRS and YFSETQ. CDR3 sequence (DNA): TGCGCCAGCAGCCCTGGACAGTCCACAGATACGCAGTATTTT. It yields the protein CASSPGQSTDTQYF.

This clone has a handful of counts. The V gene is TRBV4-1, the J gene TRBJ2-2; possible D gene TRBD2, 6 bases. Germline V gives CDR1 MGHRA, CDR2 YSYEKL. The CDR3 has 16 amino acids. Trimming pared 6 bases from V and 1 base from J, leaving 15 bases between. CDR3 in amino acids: CASRPLGGVNTGELFF. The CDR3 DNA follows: TGCGCCAGCAGGCCTCTTGGCGGGGTGAACACCGGGGAGCTGTTTTTT.

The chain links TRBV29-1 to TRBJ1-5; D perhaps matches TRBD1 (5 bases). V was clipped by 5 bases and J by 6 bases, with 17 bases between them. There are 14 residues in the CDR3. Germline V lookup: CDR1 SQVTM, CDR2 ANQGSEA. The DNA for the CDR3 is TGCAGCGTTCGTTTCCAGGGATCCAGTCAGCCCCAGCATTTT. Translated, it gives CSVRFQGSSQPQHF.

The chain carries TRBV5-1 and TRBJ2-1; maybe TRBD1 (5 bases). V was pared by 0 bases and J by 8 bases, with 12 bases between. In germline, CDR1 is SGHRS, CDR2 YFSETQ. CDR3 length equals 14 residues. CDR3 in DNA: TGCGCCAGCAGCTTGGTCGTGCAGGGCGATGAGCAGTTCTTC. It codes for CASSLVVQGDEQFF.

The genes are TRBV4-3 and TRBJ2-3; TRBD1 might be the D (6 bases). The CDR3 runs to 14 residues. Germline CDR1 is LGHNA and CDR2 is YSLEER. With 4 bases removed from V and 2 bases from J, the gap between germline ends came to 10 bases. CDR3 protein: CASSPDSLTDTQYF. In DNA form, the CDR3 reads TGCGCCAGCAGCCCGGACAGCCTCACAGATACGCAGTATTTT.

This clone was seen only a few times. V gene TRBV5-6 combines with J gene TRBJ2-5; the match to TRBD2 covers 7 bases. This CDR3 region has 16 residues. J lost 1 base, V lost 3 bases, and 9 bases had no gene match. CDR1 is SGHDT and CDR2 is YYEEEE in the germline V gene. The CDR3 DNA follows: TGTGCCAGCAGCTCTCCTGAGGGACTATTCCAAGAGACCCAGTACTTC. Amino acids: CASSSPEGLFQETQYF.

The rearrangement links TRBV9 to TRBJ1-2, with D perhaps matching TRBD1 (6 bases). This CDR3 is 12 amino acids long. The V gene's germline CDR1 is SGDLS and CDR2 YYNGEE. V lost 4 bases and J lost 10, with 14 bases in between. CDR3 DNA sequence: TGTGCCAGCAGCCCCCCAGGGGCAGACTACACCTTC. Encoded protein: CASSPPGADYTF.

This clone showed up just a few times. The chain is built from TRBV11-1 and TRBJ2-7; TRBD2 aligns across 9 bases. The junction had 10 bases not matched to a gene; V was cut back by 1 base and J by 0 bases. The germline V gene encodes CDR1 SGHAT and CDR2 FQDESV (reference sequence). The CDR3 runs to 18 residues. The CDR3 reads CASSLGGSWTSASYEQYV. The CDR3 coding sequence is TGTGCCAGCAGCTTAGGGGGATCCTGGACTAGCGCCTCCTACGAGCAGTACGTC.

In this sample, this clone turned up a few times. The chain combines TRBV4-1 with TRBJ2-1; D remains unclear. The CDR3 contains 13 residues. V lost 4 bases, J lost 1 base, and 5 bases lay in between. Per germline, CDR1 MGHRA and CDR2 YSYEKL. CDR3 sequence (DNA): TGCGCCAGCAGCCGCCAATCCTACAATGAGCAGTTCTTC. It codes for CASSRQSYNEQFF.

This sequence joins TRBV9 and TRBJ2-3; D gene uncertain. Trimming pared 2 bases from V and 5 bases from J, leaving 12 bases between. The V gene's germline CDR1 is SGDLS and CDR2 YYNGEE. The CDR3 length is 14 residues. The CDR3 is CASSVRLGIDTQYF. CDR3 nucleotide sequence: TGTGCCAGCAGCGTGAGGCTAGGGATAGATACGCAGTATTTT.

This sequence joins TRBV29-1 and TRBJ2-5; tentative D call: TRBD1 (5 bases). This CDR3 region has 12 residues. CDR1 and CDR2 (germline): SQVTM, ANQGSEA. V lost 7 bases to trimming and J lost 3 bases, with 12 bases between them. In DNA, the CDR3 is TGCAGCGGAGTAGACAGCAAAGAGACCCAGTACTTC. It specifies CSGVDSKETQYF.

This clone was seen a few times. This CDR3 is CSVENRGQPLRDTQYF. DNA of the CDR3: TGCAGCGTTGAAAACAGGGGGCAACCGCTGAGAGATACGCAGTATTTT. The J gene is TRBJ2-3, the V gene TRBV29-1; 9 bases agree with TRBD1. CDR1 is SQVTM, CDR2 ANQGSEA, per germline. Losses at the gene ends were 2 bases for V and 5 bases for J; bases not matched to a gene: 11. This CDR3 is 16 amino acids long.

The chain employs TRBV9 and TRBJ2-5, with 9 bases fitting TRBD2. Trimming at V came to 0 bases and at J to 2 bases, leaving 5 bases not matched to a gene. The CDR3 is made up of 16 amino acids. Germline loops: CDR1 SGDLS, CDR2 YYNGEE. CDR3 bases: TGTGCCAGCAGCGTAGGGGCTAGCGGGGCTCAAGAGACCCAGTACTTC. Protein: CASSVGASGAQETQYF.

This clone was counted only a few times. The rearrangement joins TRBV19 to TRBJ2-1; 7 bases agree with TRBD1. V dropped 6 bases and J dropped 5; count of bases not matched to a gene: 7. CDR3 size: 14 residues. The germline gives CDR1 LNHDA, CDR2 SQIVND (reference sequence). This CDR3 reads CASSQGVVDNEQFF. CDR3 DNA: TGTGCCAGTAGCCAGGGGGTTGTTGACAATGAGCAGTTCTTC.

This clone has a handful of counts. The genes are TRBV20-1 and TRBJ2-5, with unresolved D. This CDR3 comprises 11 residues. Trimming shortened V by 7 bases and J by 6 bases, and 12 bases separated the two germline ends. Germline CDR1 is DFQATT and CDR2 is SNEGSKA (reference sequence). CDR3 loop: CSGATPQTQYF. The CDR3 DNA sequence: TGCAGTGGGGCAACGCCACAGACCCAGTACTTC.

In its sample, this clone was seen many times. This CDR3 is CATSRTPGQGPSYEQYV. The DNA for the CDR3 is TGTGCCACCAGCAGAACTCCGGGACAGGGGCCTTCCTACGAGCAGTACGTC. The genes are TRBV15 and TRBJ2-7, with 10 bases that match TRBD1. With V trimmed by 2 bases and J by 1 base, 8 bases remained unmatched. Germline V gene data show CDR1 as LNHNV and CDR2 as YYDKDF (reference sequence). This CDR3 has 17 residues.

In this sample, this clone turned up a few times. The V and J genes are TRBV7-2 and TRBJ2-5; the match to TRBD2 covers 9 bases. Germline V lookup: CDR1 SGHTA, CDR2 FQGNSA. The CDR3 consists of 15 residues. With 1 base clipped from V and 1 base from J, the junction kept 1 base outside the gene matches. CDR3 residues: CASSLGLAAQETQYF. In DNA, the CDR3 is TGTGCCAGCAGCTTAGGACTAGCGGCCCAAGAGACCCAGTACTTC.

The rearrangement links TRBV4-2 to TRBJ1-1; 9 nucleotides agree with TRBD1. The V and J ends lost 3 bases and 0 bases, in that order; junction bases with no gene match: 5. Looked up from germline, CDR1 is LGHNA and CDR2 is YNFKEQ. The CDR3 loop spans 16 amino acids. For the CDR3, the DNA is TGTGCCAGCAGCCAGGGGGACAGGGTGATGAACACTGAAGCTTTCTTT. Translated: CASSQGDRVMNTEAFF.

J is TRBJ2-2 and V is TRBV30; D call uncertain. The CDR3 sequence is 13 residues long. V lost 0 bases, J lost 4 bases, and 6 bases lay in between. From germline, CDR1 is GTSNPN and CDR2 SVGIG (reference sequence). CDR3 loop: CAWSVMFTGELFF. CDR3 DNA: TGTGCCTGGAGTGTAATGTTCACCGGGGAGCTGTTTTTT.

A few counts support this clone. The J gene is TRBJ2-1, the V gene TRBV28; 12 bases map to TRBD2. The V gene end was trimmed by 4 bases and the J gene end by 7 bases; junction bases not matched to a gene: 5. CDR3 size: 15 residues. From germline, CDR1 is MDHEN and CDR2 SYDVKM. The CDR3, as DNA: TGTGCCAGCAGTTCCCCGACTAGCGGGAGAAATGAGCAGTTCTTC. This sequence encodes CASSSPTSGRNEQFF.

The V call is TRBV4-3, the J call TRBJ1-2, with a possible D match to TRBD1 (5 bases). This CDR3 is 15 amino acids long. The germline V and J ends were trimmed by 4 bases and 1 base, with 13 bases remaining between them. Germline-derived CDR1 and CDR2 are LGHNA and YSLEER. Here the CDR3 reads CASSRHGGLNYGYTF. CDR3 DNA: TGCGCCAGCAGCCGCCATGGGGGACTTAACTATGGCTACACCTTC.

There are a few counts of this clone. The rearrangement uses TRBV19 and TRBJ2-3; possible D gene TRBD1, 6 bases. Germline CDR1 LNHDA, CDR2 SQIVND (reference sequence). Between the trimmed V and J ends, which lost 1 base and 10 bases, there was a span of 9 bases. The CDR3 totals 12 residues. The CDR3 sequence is CASSIAQGSQYF. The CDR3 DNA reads TGTGCCAGTAGTATAGCACAGGGATCGCAGTATTTT.

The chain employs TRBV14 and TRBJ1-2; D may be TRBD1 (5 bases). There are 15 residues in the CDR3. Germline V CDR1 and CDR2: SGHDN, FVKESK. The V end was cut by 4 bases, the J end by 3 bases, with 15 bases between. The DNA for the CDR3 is TGTGCCAGCAGCCGACAGACCCTTTTCGACTATGGCTACACCTTC. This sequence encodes CASSRQTLFDYGYTF.

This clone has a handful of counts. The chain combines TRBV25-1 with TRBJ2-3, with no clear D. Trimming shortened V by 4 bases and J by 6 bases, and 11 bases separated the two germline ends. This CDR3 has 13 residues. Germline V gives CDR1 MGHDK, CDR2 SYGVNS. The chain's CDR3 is CASSGQSYDTQYF. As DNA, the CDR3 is TGTGCCAGCAGTGGTCAATCCTACGATACGCAGTATTTT.

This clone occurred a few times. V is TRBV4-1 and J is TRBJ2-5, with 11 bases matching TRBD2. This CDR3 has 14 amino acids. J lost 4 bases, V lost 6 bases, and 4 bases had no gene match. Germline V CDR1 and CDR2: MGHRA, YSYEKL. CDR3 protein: CASRLAGGRETQYF. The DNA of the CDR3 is TGCGCCAGCAGGCTAGCGGGGGGTCGAGAGACCCAGTACTTC.

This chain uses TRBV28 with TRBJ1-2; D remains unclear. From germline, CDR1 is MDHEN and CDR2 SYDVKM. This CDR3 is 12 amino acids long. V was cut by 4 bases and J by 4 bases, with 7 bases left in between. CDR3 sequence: CASSYKGYGYTF. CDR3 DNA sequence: TGTGCCAGCAGTTATAAGGGCTATGGCTACACCTTC.

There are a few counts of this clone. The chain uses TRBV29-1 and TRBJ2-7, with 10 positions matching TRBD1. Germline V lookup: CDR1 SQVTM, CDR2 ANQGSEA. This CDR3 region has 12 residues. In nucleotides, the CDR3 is TGCAGTCCAGACAGGGGGCCGGGCGAGCAGTACGTC. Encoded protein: CSPDRGPGEQYV.

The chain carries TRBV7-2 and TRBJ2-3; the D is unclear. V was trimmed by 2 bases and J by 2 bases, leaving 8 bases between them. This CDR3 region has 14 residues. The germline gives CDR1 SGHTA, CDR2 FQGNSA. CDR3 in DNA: TGTGCCAGCAGCTTACGCGGAAACACAGATACGCAGTATTTT. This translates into CASSLRGNTDTQYF.

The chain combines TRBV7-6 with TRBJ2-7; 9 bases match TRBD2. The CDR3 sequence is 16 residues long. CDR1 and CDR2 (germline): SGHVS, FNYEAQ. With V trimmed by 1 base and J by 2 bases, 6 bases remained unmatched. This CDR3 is CASSLESSGVTYEQYF. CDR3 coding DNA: TGTGCCAGCAGCTTAGAGTCTAGCGGGGTTACCTACGAGCAGTACTTC.